The rows below give T cell receptor beta chains drawn from one sample of a study of blood T cell repertoires in COVID-19. The method was immunoSEQ multiplex PCR; TCRdb's version includes in-frame clones alone and lacks a portion of them. This table holds 150,000 to 170,000 clones, about 85% found once. The source material was peripheral blood. The receptors shown here come from a man aged 55 to 70 with COVID-19, enrolled during active disease. Each CDR3 is given with its conserved first and last residue. A D gene is named only where the DNA matches it firmly. Rows may omit the clone size; those that give it use once, few, many or a size class.

j_call	d_call	v_call	cdr3_length	clone_size	cdr3_nt	cdr3_aa
TRBJ1-5	.	TRBV27	14	.	TGTGCCAGCAGTTTAGGATCAGCGAATCAGCCCCAGCATTTT	CASSLGSANQPQHF
TRBJ2-1	TRBD2	TRBV30	14	.	TGTGCCTGGACGCGGGCTAGCGGGAGCAATGAGCAGTTCTTC	CAWTRASGSNEQFF
TRBJ2-5	TRBD1	TRBV9	13	.	TGTGCCAGCAGCTTCACAGGGGAAGAGACCCAGTACTTC	CASSFTGEETQYF
TRBJ1-3	.	TRBV15	15	.	TGTGCCACCAGCATGATATCAGGAACCTGGAACACCATATATTTT	CATSMISGTWNTIYF
TRBJ1-3	.	TRBV25-1	16	.	TGTGCCAGCAGTGACCACTACACCGACTCTGGAAACACCATATATTTT	CASSDHYTDSGNTIYF
TRBJ2-3	.	TRBV7-8	16	.	TGTGCCAGCAGCTTAACAGGGCAAACTAGCACAGATACGCAGTATTTT	CASSLTGQTSTDTQYF
TRBJ2-2	.	TRBV11-2	15	.	TGTGCCAGCAGCATAGCCCGGGGGAACACCGGGGAGCTGTTTTTT	CASSIARGNTGELFF
TRBJ1-2	TRBD1	TRBV6-5	15	.	TGTGCCAGCAGTTACGTTACAGGGGGCGGCTATGGCTACACCTTC	CASSYVTGGGYGYTF
TRBJ1-5	.	TRBV12-3/TRBV12-4	10	.	TGTGCCAGCAGTTTGACATCCCAGCATTTT	CASSLTSQHF
TRBJ2-5	.	TRBV7-7	16	few	TGTGCTAGCAGCTTAGGGTATAGAGGAGGAGTCGAGACCCAGTACTTC	CASSLGYRGGVETQYF
TRBJ1-5	.	TRBV5-8	13	.	TGTGCCAGCTCAGGGTATGGCAATCAGCCCCAGCATTTT	CASSGYGNQPQHF
TRBJ2-5	.	TRBV29-1	12	.	TGCAGCGCCAATGGGCTAGCGGAGACCCAGTACTTC	CSANGLAETQYF
TRBJ2-6	.	TRBV27	14	few	TGTGCCAGCAGTACTAACTCTGGGGCCAACGTCCTGACTTTC	CASSTNSGANVLTF
TRBJ1-2	TRBD1	TRBV6-2/TRBV6-3	20	.	TGTGCCAGCAGTTACTCGACAGGCTCCGGACAGGGCCCCTTGAGCTATGGCTACACCTTC	CASSYSTGSGQGPLSYGYTF
TRBJ2-2	TRBD2	TRBV7-2	17	.	TGTGCCAGCAGCTTAGATAGCGGGAGAAGTTACACCGGGGAGCTGTTTTTT	CASSLDSGRSYTGELFF
TRBJ1-1	.	TRBV5-8	14	once	TGTGCCAGCAGCAAGCGAGGGCTGAACACTGAAGCTTTCTTT	CASSKRGLNTEAFF
TRBJ1-2	TRBD1	TRBV5-6	13	.	TGTGCCAGCAGCTTGGGGAGGGGGCATGGCTACACCTTC	CASSLGRGHGYTF
TRBJ1-5	TRBD1	TRBV29-1	15	once	TGCAGCGCCACTTACGGGACAGGGAACAATCAGCCCCAGCATTTT	CSATYGTGNNQPQHF
TRBJ1-2	TRBD1	TRBV7-6	16	.	TGTGCCAGCAGCGCAAACAGGGGGCCGGTGGACTATGGCTACACCTTC	CASSANRGPVDYGYTF
TRBJ1-1	TRBD1	TRBV5-1	15	.	TGCGCCAGCAGCCAGACAGGGGGGATGTACACTGAAGCTTTCTTT	CASSQTGGMYTEAFF
TRBJ2-1	.	TRBV7-2	15	.	TGTGCCAGCAGCTTAGACCACAGTGTCTACAATGAGCAGTTCTTC	CASSLDHSVYNEQFF
TRBJ2-2	.	TRBV10-3	18	.	TGTGCCATCAGTGAGTCGTTATTCAACGGGGAGAACACCGGGGAGCTGTTTTTT	CAISESLFNGENTGELFF
TRBJ1-5	.	TRBV6-6	14	.	TGTGCCAGCAGTTATATGGAGAGCAATCAGCCCCAGCATTTT	CASSYMESNQPQHF
TRBJ1-1	.	TRBV12-3/TRBV12-4	13	.	TGTGCCAGCAGTCTCCGCGTTGGTCCCCGCGCTTTCTTT	CASSLRVGPRAFF
TRBJ1-4	.	TRBV5-1	15	.	TGCGCCAGCAGCCCGGACCGGGACACGGGGGAAAAACTGTTTTTT	CASSPDRDTGEKLFF
TRBJ1-3	TRBD1	TRBV2	15	.	TGTGCCAGCAGTGAAACCTGGGACAGTGGAAACACCATATATTTT	CASSETWDSGNTIYF